This is a list of T cell receptor beta chains from one sample in a study of cytotoxic CD8 clonotypes in ibrutinib-treated CLL. Some clones are missing from TCRdb's copy, which holds only in-frame ones; the method was immunoSEQ multiplex PCR. The data hold some 15,000 clones, with 55% to 70% observed a single time. Sequencing used PBMCs, obtained before ibrutinib treatment. These receptor sequences come from a human donor with chronic lymphocytic leukemia. The CDR3 runs from the conserved cysteine through the conserved F or W. A D gene is named only where the DNA matches it firmly. The listing skips clone size in some rows; elsewhere it reads once, few, many or a size class.

>.|TRBV5-1|TRBJ2-7|.
TGCGCCAGCAGCTTGCTAGGAATCTCCTACGAGCAGTACTTC
CASSLLGISYEQYF
>.|TRBV7-6|TRBJ1-1|.
TGTGCCAGCAGCTTAGGGGACGGCATGAACACTGAAGCTTTCTTT
CASSLGDGMNTEAFF
>TRBD2|TRBV9|TRBJ2-7|.
TGTGCCAGCAGCGTAGCCAGCGGGGGCCCCTACGAGCAGTACTTC
CASSVASGGPYEQYF
>TRBD1|TRBV5-5|TRBJ2-7|.
TGTGCCAGCAGCTGGGGGACAGGCTACGAGCAGTACTTC
CASSWGTGYEQYF
>TRBD1|TRBV6-1|TRBJ1-6|.
TGTGCCAGCGGGCCCTTGACAGGGTCGGATTCACCCCTCCACTTT
CASGPLTGSDSPLHF
>TRBD1|TRBV19|TRBJ1-2|.
TGTGCCAGTAGTACGGGACAGCTCACTAACTATGGCTACACCTTC
CASSTGQLTNYGYTF
>TRBD2|TRBV7-9|TRBJ2-1|.
TGTGCCAGCAGCTTAGCGCTCCTAGCGGGGGCCGAAAGCTACAATGAGCAGTTCTTC
CASSLALLAGAESYNEQFF
>.|TRBV18|TRBJ1-1|.
TGTGCCAGCTCACCAAGACAGGTGAACACTGAAGCTTTCTTT
CASSPRQVNTEAFF
>.|TRBV4-1|TRBJ1-2|few
TGCGCCAGCAGCCAAGATCCGGTAAACTATGGCTACACCTTC
CASSQDPVNYGYTF
>TRBD2|TRBV5-5|TRBJ2-2|.
TGTGCCAGCAGCTTTAGCGGGGGGCGGACCGGGGAGCTGTTTTTT
CASSFSGGRTGELFF
>TRBD1|TRBV29-1|TRBJ2-7|.
TGCAGCGTTCCCACAGGGGGCGAGCAGTACTTC
CSVPTGGEQYF
>TRBD1|TRBV14|TRBJ1-1|.
TGTGCCAGCAGCCGGACAGGGGAGACTGAAGCTTTCTTT
CASSRTGETEAFF
>.|TRBV2|TRBJ2-6|.
TGTGCCAGCAGACCCCTTCGGGGAGGAGGGGCCAACGTCCTGACTTTC
CASRPLRGGGANVLTF
>TRBD1|TRBV5-4|TRBJ2-7|.
TGTGCCAGCAGCTTGAGACAGGGCTACGAGCAGTACTTC
CASSLRQGYEQYF
>.|TRBV7-9|TRBJ2-7|.
TGTGCCAGCAGCTTAAGGATGGGGGGTGTTGTGGACGAGCAGTACTTC
CASSLRMGGVVDEQYF
>.|TRBV7-9|TRBJ2-3|.
TGTGCCAGCAGCTTAGAGGCTCCAACAGATACGCAGTATTTT
CASSLEAPTDTQYF
>.|TRBV5-4|TRBJ2-3|.
TGTGCCAGCAGCTTGGCCGAGGAGCGGGGCACAGATACGCAGTATTTT
CASSLAEERGTDTQYF
>.|TRBV25-1|TRBJ2-3|once
TGTGCCAGCAGTGGCAGAATCCCCACAGATACGCAGTATTTT
CASSGRIPTDTQYF
>.|TRBV4-2|TRBJ1-2|.
TGTGCCAGCAGCCAAGACGGTAGGCTTGCGGGGGACGATGGCTACACCTTC
CASSQDGRLAGDDGYTF
>TRBD1|TRBV27|TRBJ2-7|.
TGTGCCAGTCGGACAGGGGGTATGGGAGAGCAGTACTTC
CASRTGGMGEQYF
>.|TRBV18|TRBJ1-2|.
TGTGCCAGCTCACCACAGCGGGGGCTAGGGGCCTCCTTCTATGGCTACACCTTC
CASSPQRGLGASFYGYTF
>TRBD2|TRBV19|TRBJ2-7|.
TGTGCCAGTGCAACTAGCGCTGCCTACGAGCAGTACTTC
CASATSAAYEQYF
>TRBD1|TRBV5-4|TRBJ2-1|.
TGTGCCAGCAGCTCCGGGACAGGGGGTCGGGGGCAGTTCTTC
CASSSGTGGRGQFF
>TRBD1|TRBV7-3|TRBJ2-1|few
TGTGCCAGCAGCTTAGCACAGGGGGACTACAATGAGCAGTTCTTC
CASSLAQGDYNEQFF
>TRBD1|TRBV18|TRBJ1-1|few
TGTGCCAGCTCACCAGGACAGGATACTGAAGCTTTCTTT
CASSPGQDTEAFF
>.|TRBV29-1|TRBJ1-2|.
TGCAGTGTGATAGTGGCAGTAGACTATGGCTACACCTTC
CSVIVAVDYGYTF
>.|TRBV10-1|TRBJ1-2|.
TGCGCCAGCAGTCCAACGAAATCGCGAAAGACCTATGGCTACACCTTC
CASSPTKSRKTYGYTF
>.|TRBV18|TRBJ1-3|.
TGTGCCAGCTCACCACCGGCAGGGGAACGAAACACCATATATTTT
CASSPPAGERNTIYF
>.|TRBV11-3|TRBJ2-1|once
TGTGCCAGCAGCTTGGGAAACAGGGTTCCCAATGAGCAGTTCTTC
CASSLGNRVPNEQFF
>.|TRBV29-1|TRBJ2-7|.
TGCAGCGTAGCGGGGGACAGCTCCTACGAGCAGTACTTC
CSVAGDSSYEQYF
>TRBD1|TRBV5-1|TRBJ1-1|.
TGCGCCAGCAGCTTGGGACAGGGGACAAACACTGAAGCTTTCTTT
CASSLGQGTNTEAFF
>.|TRBV11-2|TRBJ2-1|.
TGTGCCAGCAGCCCAAGCTCCTACAATGAGCAGTTCTTC
CASSPSSYNEQFF
>.|TRBV7-9|TRBJ2-1|once
TGTGCCAGCAGCTTAGTGGGGGTCGAAGAGCAGTTCTTC
CASSLVGVEEQFF
>TRBD2|TRBV2|TRBJ2-3|medium-sized
TGTGCCAGCAGCCATACTAGCGGGGGGGCCTCCTTCACAGATACGCAGTATTTT
CASSHTSGGASFTDTQYF
>TRBD2|TRBV7-6|TRBJ2-1|.
TGTGCCAGCAGCTTAGAGCGCGGGGGGGCGAATGAGCAGTTCTTC
CASSLERGGANEQFF
>TRBD1|TRBV19|TRBJ1-5|.
TGTGCCAGTAGTATTTTGAGGGGCGTACAGGGGGTGAGCAATCAGCCCCAGCATTTT
CASSILRGVQGVSNQPQHF
>.|TRBV27|TRBJ2-1|.
TGTGCCAGCAGTTTAGCGGGGCCAACATACAATGAGCAGTTCTTC
CASSLAGPTYNEQFF
>.|TRBV2|TRBJ1-1|.
TGTGCCAGCAGTGAGCAAAGCCTAAGTGGCACTGAAGCTTTCTTT
CASSEQSLSGTEAFF
>TRBD1|TRBV10-1|TRBJ2-1|.
TGCGCCAGCAGTGAGACTGGGACAGCGTCCTACAATGAGCAGTTCTTC
CASSETGTASYNEQFF
>.|TRBV5-6|TRBJ1-4|.
TGTGCCAGCAGCGTCGAACAGGGAGGTTATGAAAAACTGTTTTTT
CASSVEQGGYEKLFF
>.|TRBV19|TRBJ1-4|.
TGTGCCAGTAGTAGTTATAGTTACAATGAAAAACTGTTTTTT
CASSSYSYNEKLFF
>.|TRBV4-1|TRBJ2-1|.
TGCGCCAGCAGCCCCTTGCTGGCGGGGGCGAATGAGCAGTTCTTC
CASSPLLAGANEQFF
>TRBD1|TRBV29-1|TRBJ1-2|.
TGCAGCGTTGAAGACAGGGGGCCCTATGGCTACACCTTC
CSVEDRGPYGYTF
>.|TRBV6-6|TRBJ1-2|.
TGTGCCAGCCTCGCTTACAGGGACGGCTACACCTTC
CASLAYRDGYTF
>TRBD1|TRBV29-1|TRBJ1-2|.
TGCAGCGTTGAGTCCCGACAGGGGGTCTATGGCTACACCTTC
CSVESRQGVYGYTF
>.|TRBV5-1|TRBJ2-7|.
TGCGCCAGCAGCTCGGTTTATAGGGGTGACGAGCAGTACTTC
CASSSVYRGDEQYF
>.|TRBV27|TRBJ1-1|.
TGTGCCAGCAGACTGTCTATGAACACTGAAGCTTTCTTT
CASRLSMNTEAFF
>.|TRBV5-4|TRBJ2-7|.
TGTGCCAGTAGGGACGGGACCTACGAGCAGTACTTC
CASRDGTYEQYF
>.|TRBV7-9|TRBJ1-1|.
TGTGCCAGCAGCTTAGAGGGTGAAGCTTTCTTT
CASSLEGEAFF
>TRBD2|TRBV11-2|TRBJ2-1|.
TGTGCCAGCAGCTCGGGACTAGCGGGGGCGTTCTACAATGAGCAGTTCTTC
CASSSGLAGAFYNEQFF
>TRBD1|TRBV19|TRBJ1-2|.
TGTGCCAGTACCCCCACAGCCAGGGACAGGGGAAACTATGGCTACACCTTC
CASTPTARDRGNYGYTF
>TRBD1|TRBV5-1|TRBJ1-1|.
TGCGCCAGCAGCTGGGACAGGGGAACTGAAGCTTTCTTT
CASSWDRGTEAFF
>TRBD1|TRBV7-9|TRBJ1-6|few
TGTGCCAGCAGCCCGGGCAGGGGGGATTCACCCCTCCACTTT
CASSPGRGDSPLHF
>.|TRBV2|TRBJ2-2|.
TGTGCCAGCAGTGAATGGGACTTTAACACCGGGGAGCTGTTTTTT
CASSEWDFNTGELFF